This T cell receptor (beta chain) came from a study of blood T cell repertoires in COVID-19. Study-wide context: Donors in the United States, Italy and Spain gave samples during acute or convalescent COVID-19. The analysed material was cDNA or gDNA that came from T cells, B-cell-depleted T cells, or PBMCs.

The protocol was immunoSEQ multiplex PCR, while the TCRdb copy is restricted to in-frame clones and leaves out a portion. This sample carries 89,000 or so clones, 70% to 90% of them seen once, and the ten largest clones take about 2.5%. This CDR3 contains 14 residues. Germline V gene data show CDR1 as MNHEY and CDR2 as SMNVEV (reference sequence). V lost 0 bases, J lost 5 bases, and 10 bases lay in between. The sequencing input was peripheral blood. V is TRBV27 and J is TRBJ1-1; tentatively, D is TRBD1 (5 bases). The sequence came from a man aged 50 or older with COVID-19, enrolled during active disease. The CDR3 DNA is TGTGCCAGCAGTTTATCTCAAAGGGGAACTGAAGCTTTCTTT. Protein: CASSLSQRGTEAFF.